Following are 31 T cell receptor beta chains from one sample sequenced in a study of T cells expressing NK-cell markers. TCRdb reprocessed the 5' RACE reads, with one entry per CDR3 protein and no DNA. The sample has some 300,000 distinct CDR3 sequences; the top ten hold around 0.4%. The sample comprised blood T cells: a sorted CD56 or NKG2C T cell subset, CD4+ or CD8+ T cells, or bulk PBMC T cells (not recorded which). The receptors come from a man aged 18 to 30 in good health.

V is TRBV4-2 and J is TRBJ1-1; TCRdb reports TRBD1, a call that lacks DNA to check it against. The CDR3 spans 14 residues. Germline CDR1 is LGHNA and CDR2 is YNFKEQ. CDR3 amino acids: CASSQVDRDTEAFF.

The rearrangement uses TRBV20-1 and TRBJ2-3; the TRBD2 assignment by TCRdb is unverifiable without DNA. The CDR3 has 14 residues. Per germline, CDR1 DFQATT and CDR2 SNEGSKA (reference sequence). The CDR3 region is CSARGSVGTDTQYF.

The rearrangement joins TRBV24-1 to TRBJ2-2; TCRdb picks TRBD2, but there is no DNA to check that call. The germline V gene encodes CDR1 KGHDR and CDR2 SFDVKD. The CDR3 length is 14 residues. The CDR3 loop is CATSDPRESGELFF.

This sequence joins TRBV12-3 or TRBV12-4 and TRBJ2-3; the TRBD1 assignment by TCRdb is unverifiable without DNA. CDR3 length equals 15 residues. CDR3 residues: CASSQWGGPTDTQYF.

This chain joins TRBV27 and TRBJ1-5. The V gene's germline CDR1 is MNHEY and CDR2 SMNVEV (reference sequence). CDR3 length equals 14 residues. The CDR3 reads CASSLGYSNQPQHF.

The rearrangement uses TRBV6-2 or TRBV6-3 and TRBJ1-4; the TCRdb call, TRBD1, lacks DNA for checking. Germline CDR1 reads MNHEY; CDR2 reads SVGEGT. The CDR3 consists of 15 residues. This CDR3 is CASSYFWTGNEKLFF.

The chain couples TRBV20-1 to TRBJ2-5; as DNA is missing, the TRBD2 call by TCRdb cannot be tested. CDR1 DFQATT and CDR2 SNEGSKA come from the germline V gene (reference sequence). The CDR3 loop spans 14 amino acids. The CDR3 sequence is CSVGVLENQETQYF.

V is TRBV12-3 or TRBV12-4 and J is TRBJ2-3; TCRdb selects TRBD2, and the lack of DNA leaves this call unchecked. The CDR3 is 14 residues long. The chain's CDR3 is CASTQREGRNTQYF.

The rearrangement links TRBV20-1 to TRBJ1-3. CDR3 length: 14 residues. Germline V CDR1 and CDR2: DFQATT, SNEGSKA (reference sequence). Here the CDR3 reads CSASLQGTGNTIYF.

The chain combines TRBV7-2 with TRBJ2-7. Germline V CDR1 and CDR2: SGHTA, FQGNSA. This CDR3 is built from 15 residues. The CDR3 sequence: CASSLDRQGPYEQYF.

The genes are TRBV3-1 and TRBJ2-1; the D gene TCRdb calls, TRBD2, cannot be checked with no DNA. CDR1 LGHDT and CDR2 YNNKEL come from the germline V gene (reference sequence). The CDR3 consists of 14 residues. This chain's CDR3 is CASSQDGREGEQFF.

The CDR3 spells CSADPGLAGGPSYNEQFF. This sequence joins TRBV20-1 and TRBJ2-1; TCRdb's D call of TRBD2 is untestable without DNA. CDR3 length: 18 amino acids. Germline V CDR1 and CDR2: DFQATT, SNEGSKA (reference sequence).

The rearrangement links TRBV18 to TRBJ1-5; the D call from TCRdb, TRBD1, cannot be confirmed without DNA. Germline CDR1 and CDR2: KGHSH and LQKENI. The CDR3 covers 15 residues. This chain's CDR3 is CASSPETGFSQPQHF.

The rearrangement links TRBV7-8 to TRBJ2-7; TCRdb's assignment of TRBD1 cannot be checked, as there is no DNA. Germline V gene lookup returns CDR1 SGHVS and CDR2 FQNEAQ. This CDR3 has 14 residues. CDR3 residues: CASSLDRVSYEQYF.

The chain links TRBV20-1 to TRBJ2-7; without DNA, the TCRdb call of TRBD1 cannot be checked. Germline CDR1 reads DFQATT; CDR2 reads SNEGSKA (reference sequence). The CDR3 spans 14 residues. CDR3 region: CSAHPGPKGYEQYF.

CDR3 protein: CAISEAGTGTDTQYF. The rearrangement uses TRBV10-3 and TRBJ2-3; TCRdb names TRBD1, which stays unverified in the absence of DNA. CDR3 length: 15 amino acids. Germline CDR1 and CDR2: ENHRY and SYGVKD.

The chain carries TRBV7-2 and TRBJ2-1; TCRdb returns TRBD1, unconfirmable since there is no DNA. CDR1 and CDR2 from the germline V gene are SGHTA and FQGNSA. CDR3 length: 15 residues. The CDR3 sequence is CASSFLGQGANEQFF.

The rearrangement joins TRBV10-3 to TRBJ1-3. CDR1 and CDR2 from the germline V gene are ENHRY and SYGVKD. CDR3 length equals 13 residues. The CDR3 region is CAINLDSGNTIYF.

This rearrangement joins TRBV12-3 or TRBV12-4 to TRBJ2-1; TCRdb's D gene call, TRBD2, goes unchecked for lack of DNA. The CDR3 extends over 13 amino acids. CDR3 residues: CASGGGTTNEQFF.

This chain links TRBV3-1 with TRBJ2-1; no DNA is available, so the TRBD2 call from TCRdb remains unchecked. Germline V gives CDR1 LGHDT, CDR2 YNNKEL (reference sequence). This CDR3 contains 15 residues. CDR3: CASRHGLAGNNEQFF.

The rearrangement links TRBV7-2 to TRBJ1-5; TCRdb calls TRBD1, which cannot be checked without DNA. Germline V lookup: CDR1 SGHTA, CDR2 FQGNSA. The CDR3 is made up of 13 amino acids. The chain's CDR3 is CASGASPNQPQHF.

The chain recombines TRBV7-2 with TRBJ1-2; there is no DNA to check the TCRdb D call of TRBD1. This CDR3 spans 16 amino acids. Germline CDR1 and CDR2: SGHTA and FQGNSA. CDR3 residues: CASSLNRGPGGYGYTF.

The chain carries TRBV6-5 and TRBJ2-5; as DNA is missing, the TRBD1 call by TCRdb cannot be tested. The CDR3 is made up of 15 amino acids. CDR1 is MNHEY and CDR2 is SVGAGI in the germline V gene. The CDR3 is CASSYIAGEGETQYF.

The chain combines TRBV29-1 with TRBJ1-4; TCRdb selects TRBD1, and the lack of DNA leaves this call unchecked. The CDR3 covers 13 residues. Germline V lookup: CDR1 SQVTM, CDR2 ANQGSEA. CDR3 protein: CSVASSKGEKLFF.

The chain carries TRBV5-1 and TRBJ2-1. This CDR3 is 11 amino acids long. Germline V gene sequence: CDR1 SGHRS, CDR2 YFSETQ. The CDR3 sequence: CASRTVDEQFF.

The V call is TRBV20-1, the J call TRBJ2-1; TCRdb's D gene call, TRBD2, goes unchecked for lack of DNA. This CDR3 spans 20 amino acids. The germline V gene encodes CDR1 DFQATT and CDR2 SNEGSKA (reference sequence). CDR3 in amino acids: CSARPYRRPSSGDSYNEQFF.

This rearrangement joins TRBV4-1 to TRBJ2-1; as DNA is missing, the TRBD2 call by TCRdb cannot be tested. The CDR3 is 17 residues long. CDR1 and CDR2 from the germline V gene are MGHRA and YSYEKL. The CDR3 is CASSQGPGPGPYNEQFF.

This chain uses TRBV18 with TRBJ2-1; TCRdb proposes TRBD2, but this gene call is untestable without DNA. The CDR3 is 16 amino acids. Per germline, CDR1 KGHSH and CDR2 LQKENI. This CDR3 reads CASSTGLAGGPNEQFF. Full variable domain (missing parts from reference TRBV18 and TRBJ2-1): NAGVMQNPRHLVRRRGQEARLRCSPMKGHSHVYWYRQLPEEGLKFMVYLQKENIIDESGMPKERFSAEFPKEGPSILRIQQVVRGDSAAYFCASSTGLAGGPNEQFFGPGTRLTVL.

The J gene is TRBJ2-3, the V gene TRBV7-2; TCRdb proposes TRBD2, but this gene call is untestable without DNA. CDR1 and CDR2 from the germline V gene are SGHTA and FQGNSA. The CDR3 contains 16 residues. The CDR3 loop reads CARAWDSNSDTDTQYF.

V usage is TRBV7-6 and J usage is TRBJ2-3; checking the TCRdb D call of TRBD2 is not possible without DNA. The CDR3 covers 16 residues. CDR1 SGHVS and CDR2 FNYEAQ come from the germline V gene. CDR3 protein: CASSLASGRAGDTQYF.

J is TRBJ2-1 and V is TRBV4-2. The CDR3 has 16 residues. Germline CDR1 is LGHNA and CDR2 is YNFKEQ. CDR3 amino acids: CASSQAVTTGVNEQFF.